This T cell receptor (beta chain) was recovered during a study of blood T cell repertoires in COVID-19 (dated by TCRdb to 2018 to 2020). Regarding the research as a whole: The collaborator samples originated in the United States, Italy and Spain and spanned the acute and convalescent phases of COVID-19. The material from the prospective study consisted of cDNA or gDNA derived from T cells, B-cell-depleted T cells, or PBMCs. The repertoires were released in a freely available public database intended as a resource for research on the immune response to SARS-CoV-2. The dataset comprised deeply sampled blood TCRbeta repertoires from subjects exposed to, actively infected with, or recovered from COVID-19. The samples were drawn from the first 160 participants of the ongoing ImmuneRACE study and from over 950 subjects provided by 6 global collaborators. Where available, HLA class I and class II types were taken from metadata supplied by the sample provider and were not determined by assay-based typing. A de-identified subject ID, COVID-19 status, age in years and sex were almost always included in the sample metadata. Study-wide findings and limitations: How much clinical and demographic metadata was included differed by source and by participant, and the metadata was provided uncurated.

The immunoSEQ Assay, a bias-controlled multiplex PCR, was used to amplify TCRbeta CDR3 regions from genomic DNA. In the original analysis: The number of nucleated cells in each sample was estimated from the amplification of reference gene primers within the assay. To quantify the absolute abundance of each unique TCRbeta CDR3 rearrangement, sequence reads were collapsed and filtered. For each sample, productive Simpson clonality was calculated by taking the square root of Simpson's diversity index across productive rearrangements. TCRdb took over this immuneACCESS table, retaining in-frame rearrangements with V and J assigned. Such tables are incomplete; in checked studies, under half of the missing clones stem from an unresolved V gene, and the remainder is unexplained. V and J calls and clone size are copied from that table; D and trimming were computed from the DNA. The sample includes more than 60,000 clones, with roughly four fifths observed a single time. The ten top clones hold around 9.3% of the sample.

The cysteine opens and the phenylalanine closes a CDR3 of 14 amino acids. Just the 42-base CDR3 DNA is kept, in frame starting at base 1. Trimming takes 4 bases from V and 6 bases from J, and the germline ends sit 13 bases apart. The CDR1 and CDR2 encoded by the germline V gene are MNHEY and SVGAGI. As concerns this clone: No cognate antigen has been identified for it. No qualities accompany the bases; no much larger clone lies one base away.

Collaborating institutions collected whole blood in K2EDTA tubes following their own protocols. For TCRbeta analysis, collaborators shipped samples in one of three forms: frozen whole blood, isolated PBMCs, or DNA extracted from either of those sample types. This TCR was recovered from a man aged 60 to 75 with acute or convalescent COVID-19. The sample consisted of peripheral blood. Recombination linked TRBV6-5 to TRBJ1-5, with the D gene not confidently named. The DNA is TGTGCCAGCAGTTGGGGTGGCCGGGGTCAGCCCCAGCATTTT. It encodes CASSWGGRGQPQHF.